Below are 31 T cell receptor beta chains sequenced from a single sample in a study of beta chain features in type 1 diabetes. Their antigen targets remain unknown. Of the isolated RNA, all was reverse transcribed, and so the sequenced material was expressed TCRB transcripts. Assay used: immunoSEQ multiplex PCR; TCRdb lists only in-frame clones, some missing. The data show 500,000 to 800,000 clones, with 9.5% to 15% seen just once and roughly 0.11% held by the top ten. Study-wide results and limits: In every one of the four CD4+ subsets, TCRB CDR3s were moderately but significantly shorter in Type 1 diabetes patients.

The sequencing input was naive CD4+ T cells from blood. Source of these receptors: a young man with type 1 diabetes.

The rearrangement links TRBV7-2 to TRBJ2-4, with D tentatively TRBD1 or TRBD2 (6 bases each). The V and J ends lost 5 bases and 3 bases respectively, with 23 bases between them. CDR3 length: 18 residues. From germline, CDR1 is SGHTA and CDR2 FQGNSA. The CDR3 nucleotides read TGTGCCAGCAGCCCCCGATCCGGGGGCCAGGGTGGCAAAAACATTCAGTACTTC. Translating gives CASSPRSGGQGGKNIQYF.

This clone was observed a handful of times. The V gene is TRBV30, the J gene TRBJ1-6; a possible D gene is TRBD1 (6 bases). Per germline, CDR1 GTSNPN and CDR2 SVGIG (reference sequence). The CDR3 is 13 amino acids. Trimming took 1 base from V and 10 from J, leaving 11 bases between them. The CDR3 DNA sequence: TGTGCCTGGAGTGACCACAGGGAGTCACCCCTCCACTTT. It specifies CAWSDHRESPLHF.

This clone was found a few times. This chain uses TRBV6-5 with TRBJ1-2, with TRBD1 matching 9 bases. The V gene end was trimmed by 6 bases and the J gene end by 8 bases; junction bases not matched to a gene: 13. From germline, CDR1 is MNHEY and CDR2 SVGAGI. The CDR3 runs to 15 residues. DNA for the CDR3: TGTGCCAGCAGCCGTAGCCGGGACAGGGAAGAAGGCTACACCTTC. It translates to CASSRSRDREEGYTF.

The CDR3 is CASSSTQGGPYNEQFF. CDR3 in DNA: TGTGCCAGCAGCTCAACACAGGGAGGGCCCTACAATGAGCAGTTCTTC. V gene TRBV5-4 combines with J gene TRBJ2-1; maybe TRBD2 (7 bases). With 3 bases removed from V and 2 bases from J, the gap between germline ends came to 15 bases. The germline V gene has CDR1 SGHNT and CDR2 YYREEE (reference sequence). CDR3 length: 16 residues.

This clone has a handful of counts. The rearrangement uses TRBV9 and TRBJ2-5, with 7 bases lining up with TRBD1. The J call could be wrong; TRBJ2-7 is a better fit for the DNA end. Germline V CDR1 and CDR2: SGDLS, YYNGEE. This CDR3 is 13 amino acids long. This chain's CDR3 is CASSVTGDYEQYF. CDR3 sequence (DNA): TGTGCCAGCAGCGTCACAGGGGACTACGAGCAGTACTTC.

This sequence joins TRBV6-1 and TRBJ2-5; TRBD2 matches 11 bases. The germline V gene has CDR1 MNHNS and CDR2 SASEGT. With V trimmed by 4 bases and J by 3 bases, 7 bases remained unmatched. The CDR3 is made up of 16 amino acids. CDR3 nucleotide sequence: TGTGCCAGCAGTGCCCGTCGACTAGCGGGGAAAGAGACCCAGTACTTC. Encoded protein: CASSARRLAGKETQYF.

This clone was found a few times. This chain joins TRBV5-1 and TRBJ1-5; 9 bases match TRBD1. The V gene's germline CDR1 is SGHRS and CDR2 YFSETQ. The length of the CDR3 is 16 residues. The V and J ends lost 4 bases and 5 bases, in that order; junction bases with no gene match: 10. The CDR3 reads CASSPDRGDTDQPQHF. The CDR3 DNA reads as TGCGCCAGCAGCCCGGACAGGGGAGATACCGATCAGCCCCAGCATTTT.

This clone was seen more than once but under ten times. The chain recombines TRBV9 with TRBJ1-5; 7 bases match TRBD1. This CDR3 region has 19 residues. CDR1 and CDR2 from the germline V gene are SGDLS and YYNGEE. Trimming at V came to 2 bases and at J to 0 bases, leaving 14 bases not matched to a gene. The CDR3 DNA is TGTGCCAGCAGCGTTAGACAGGGAAAATTGGACTATAGCAATCAGCCCCAGCATTTT. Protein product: CASSVRQGKLDYSNQPQHF.

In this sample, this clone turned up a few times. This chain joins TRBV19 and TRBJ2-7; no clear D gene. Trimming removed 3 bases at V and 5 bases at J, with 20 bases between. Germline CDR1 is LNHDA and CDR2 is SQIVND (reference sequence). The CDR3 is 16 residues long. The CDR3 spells CASSISVGSPGDEQYF. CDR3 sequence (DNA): TGTGCCAGTAGTATTTCGGTCGGATCCCCGGGTGACGAGCAGTACTTC.

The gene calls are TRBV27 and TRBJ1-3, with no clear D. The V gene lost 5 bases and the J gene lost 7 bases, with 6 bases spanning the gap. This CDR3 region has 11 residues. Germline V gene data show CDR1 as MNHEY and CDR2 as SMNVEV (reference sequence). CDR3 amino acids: CASSHGNTIYF. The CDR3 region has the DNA TGTGCCAGCAGTCATGGGAACACCATATATTTT.

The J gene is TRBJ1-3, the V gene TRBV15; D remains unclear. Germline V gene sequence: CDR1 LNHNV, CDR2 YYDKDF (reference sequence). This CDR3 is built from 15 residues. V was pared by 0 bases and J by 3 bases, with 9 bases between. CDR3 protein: CATSRDLPDGNTIYF. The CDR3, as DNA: TGTGCCACCAGCAGAGATCTGCCGGATGGAAACACCATATATTTT. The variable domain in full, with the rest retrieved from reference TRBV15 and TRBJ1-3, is DAMVIQNPRYQVTQFGKPVTLSCSQTLNHNVMYWYQQKSSQAPKLLFHYYDKDFNNEADTPDNFQSRRPNTSFCFLDIRSPGLGDTAMYLCATSRDLPDGNTIYFGEGSWLTVV.

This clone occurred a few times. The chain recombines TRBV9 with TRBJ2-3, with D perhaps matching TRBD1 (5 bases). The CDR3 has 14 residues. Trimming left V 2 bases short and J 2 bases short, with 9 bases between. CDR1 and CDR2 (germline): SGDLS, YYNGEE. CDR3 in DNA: TGTGCCAGCAGCGTTGTCAGGGACACAGATACGCAGTATTTT. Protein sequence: CASSVVRDTDTQYF.

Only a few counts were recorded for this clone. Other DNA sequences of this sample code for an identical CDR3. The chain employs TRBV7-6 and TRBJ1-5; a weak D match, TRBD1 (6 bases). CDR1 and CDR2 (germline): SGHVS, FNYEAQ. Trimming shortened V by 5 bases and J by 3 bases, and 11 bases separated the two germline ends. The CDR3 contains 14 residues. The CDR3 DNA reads TGTGCCAGCAGCCTCGGACAGAACAATCAGCCCCAGCATTTT. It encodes CASSLGQNNQPQHF.

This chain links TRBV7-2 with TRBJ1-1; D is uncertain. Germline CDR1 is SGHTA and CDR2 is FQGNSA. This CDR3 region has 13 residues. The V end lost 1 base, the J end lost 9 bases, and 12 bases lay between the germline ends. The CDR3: CASSLEVSRKAFF. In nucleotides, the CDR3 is TGTGCCAGCAGCTTAGAAGTATCGCGTAAAGCTTTCTTT.

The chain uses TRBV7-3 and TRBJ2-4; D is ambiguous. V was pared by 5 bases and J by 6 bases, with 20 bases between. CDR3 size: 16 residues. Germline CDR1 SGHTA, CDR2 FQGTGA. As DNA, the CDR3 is TGTGCCAGCAGCCCCGGATCCCCGACGGTGGGAAACATTCAGTACTTC. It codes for CASSPGSPTVGNIQYF.

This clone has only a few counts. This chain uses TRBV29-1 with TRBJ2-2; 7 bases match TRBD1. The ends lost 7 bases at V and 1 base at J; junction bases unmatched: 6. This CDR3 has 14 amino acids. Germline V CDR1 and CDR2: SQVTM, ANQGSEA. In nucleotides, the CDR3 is TGCAGCGGCTCGGGACAGATGAACACCGGGGAGCTGTTTTTT. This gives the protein CSGSGQMNTGELFF.

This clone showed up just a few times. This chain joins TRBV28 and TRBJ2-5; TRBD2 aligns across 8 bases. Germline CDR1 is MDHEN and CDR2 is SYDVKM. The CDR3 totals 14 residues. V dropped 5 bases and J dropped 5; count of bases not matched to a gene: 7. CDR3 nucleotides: TGTGCCAGCAGTCCCTCAGCGGGGGAGGAGACCCAGTACTTC. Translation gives CASSPSAGEETQYF.

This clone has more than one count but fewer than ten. The chain's CDR3 is CASSLHPGQGYSGYTF. The CDR3 DNA reads as TGTGCCAGCAGTTTACACCCGGGACAGGGATACTCTGGCTACACCTTC. This rearrangement joins TRBV27 to TRBJ1-2, with 9 bases identical to TRBD1. Per germline, CDR1 MNHEY and CDR2 SMNVEV (reference sequence). The junction had 11 bases not matched to a gene; V was cut back by 2 bases and J by 7 bases. The CDR3 is made up of 16 amino acids.

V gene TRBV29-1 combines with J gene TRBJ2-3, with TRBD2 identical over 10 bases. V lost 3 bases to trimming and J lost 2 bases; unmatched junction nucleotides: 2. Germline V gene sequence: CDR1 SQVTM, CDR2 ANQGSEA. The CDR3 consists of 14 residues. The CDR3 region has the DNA TGCAGCGTTGATCTAGCGGGGGTCACAGATACGCAGTATTTT. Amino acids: CSVDLAGVTDTQYF.

CDR3 DNA: TGTGCCAGCAGTCTACAGGGGGGCGAGCAGTACTTC. Its protein is CASSLQGGEQYF. The chain links TRBV2 to TRBJ2-7; 8 nucleotides line up with TRBD1. In germline, CDR1 is SNHLY, CDR2 FYNNEI. V trimming: 5 bases; J trimming: 6 bases; junction bases outside the gene matches: 3. CDR3 length: 12 residues.

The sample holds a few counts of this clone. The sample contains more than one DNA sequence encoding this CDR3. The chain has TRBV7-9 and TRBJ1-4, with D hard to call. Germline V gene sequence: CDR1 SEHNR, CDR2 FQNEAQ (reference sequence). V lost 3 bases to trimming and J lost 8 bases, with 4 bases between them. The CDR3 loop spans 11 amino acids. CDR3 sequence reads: CASSFGEKLFF. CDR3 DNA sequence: TGTGCCAGCAGCTTTGGGGAAAAACTGTTTTTT.

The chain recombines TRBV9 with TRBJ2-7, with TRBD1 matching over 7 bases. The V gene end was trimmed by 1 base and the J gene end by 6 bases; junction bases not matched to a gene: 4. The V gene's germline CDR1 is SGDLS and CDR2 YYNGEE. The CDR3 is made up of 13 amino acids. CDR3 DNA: TGTGCCAGCAGCGTAACAACAGGGGTCGAGCAGTACTTC. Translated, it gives CASSVTTGVEQYF.

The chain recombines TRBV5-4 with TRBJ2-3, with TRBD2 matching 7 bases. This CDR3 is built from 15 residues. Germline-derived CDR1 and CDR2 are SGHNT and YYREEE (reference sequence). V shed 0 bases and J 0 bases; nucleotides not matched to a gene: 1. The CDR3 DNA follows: TGTGCCAGCAGCTTGGAGCGGGGCAGCACAGATACGCAGTATTTT. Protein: CASSLERGSTDTQYF.

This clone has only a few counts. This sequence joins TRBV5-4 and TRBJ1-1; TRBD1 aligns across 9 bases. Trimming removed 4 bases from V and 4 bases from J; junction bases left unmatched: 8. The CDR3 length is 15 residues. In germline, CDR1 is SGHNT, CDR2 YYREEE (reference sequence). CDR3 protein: CASSPPRTGATEAFF. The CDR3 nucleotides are TGTGCCAGCAGCCCACCTCGGACAGGGGCCACTGAAGCTTTCTTT.

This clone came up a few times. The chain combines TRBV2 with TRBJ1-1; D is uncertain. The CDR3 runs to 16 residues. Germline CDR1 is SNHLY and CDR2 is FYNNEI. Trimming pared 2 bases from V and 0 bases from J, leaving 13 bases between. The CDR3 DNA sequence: TGTGCCAGCAGTGAATTCTCGGCCCTAATGAACACTGAAGCTTTCTTT. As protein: CASSEFSALMNTEAFF.

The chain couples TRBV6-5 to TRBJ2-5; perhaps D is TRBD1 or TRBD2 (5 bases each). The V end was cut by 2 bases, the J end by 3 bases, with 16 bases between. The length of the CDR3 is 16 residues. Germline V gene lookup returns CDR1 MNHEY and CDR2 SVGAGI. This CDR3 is CASSYERGVGEETQYF. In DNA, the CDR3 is TGTGCCAGCAGTTACGAGAGGGGAGTGGGGGAAGAGACCCAGTACTTC.

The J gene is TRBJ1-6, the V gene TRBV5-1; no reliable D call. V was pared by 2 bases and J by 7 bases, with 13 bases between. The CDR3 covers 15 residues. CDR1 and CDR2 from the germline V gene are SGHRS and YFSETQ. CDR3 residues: CASSLKGTENSPLHF. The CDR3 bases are TGCGCCAGCAGCTTAAAGGGAACAGAGAATTCACCCCTCCACTTT.

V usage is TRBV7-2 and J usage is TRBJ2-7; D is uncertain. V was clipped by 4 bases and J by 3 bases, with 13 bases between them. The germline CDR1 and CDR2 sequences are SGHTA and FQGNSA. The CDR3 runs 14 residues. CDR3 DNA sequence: TGTGCCAGCAGCTACCAGAGAGGTCTCTACGAGCAGTACTTC. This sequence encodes CASSYQRGLYEQYF.

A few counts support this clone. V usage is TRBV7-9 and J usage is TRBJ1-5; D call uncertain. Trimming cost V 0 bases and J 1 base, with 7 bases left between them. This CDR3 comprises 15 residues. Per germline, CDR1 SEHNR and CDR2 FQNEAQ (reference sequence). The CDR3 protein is CASSLAHGSNQPQHF. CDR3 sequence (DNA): TGTGCCAGCAGCTTAGCGCACGGGAGCAATCAGCCCCAGCATTTT.

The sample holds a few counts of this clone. The CDR3 DNA sequence: TGCGCCAGCAGTTCGGGACAGAGAACATACGAGCAGTACTTC. Its protein product is CASSSGQRTYEQYF. The chain carries TRBV5-1 and TRBJ2-7; 7 bases map to TRBD1. The CDR3 runs to 14 residues. CDR1 is SGHRS and CDR2 is YFSETQ in the germline V gene. V trimming: 5 bases; J trimming: 4 bases; junction bases outside the gene matches: 9. The full variable domain, in which reference TRBV5-1 and TRBJ2-7 provide the parts outside the CDR3, is KAGVTQTPRYLIKTRGQQVTLSCSPISGHRSVSWYQQTPGQGLQFLFEYFSETQRNKGNFPGRFSGRQFSNSRSEMNVSTLELGDSALYLCASSSGQRTYEQYFGPGTRLTVT.

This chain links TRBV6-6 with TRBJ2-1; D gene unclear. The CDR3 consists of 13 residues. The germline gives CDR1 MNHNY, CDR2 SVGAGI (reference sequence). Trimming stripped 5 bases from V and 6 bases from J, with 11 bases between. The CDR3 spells CASSPGPPNEQFF. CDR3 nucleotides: TGTGCCAGCAGTCCCGGGCCGCCCAATGAGCAGTTCTTC.